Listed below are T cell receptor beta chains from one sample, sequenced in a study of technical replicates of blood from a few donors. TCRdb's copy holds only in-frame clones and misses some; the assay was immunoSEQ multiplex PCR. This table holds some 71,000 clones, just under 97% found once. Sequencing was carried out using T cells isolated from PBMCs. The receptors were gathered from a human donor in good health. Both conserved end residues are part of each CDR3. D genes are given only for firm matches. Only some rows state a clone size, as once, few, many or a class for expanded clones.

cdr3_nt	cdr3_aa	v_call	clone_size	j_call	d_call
TGCAGCGTGAGTAGCTCCTACGAGCAGTACTTC	CSVSSSYEQYF	TRBV29-1	-	TRBJ2-7	-
TGTGCCAGCAGCCCGTATCGCGCCCCTGCGGGCTATGGCTACACCTTC	CASSPYRAPAGYGYTF	TRBV7-2	-	TRBJ1-2	-
TGTGCCAGCAGTCGCCTTGGGACTCTAAGGAACGAGCAGTACTTC	CASSRLGTLRNEQYF	TRBV7-9	-	TRBJ2-7	-
TGTGCCAGCAGCAAAGTTTTACTAGCTCGAGTAGGAGAGACCCAGTACTTC	CASSKVLLARVGETQYF	TRBV21-1	-	TRBJ2-5	-
TGTGCCAGCAGTCCCCGAGTCACAGGGAACTACGAGCAGTACTTC	CASSPRVTGNYEQYF	TRBV27	once	TRBJ2-7	-
TGTGCCAGCAGCGTAGAAGACAGGGAACTTTACGAGCAGTACTTC	CASSVEDRELYEQYF	TRBV9	-	TRBJ2-7	TRBD1
TGCGCCAGCAGTCTACAGGGGCAAGAGACCCAGTACTTC	CASSLQGQETQYF	TRBV10-1	-	TRBJ2-5	TRBD1
TGTGCCAGCGCATGGGGGCCGAACACTGAAGCTTTCTTT	CASAWGPNTEAFF	TRBV2	-	TRBJ1-1	-
TGCGCCAGCAGCCCCTCTGCCGCTACCCCCTTCCGGGACAGAATGCAAGAGACCCAGTACTTC	CASSPSAATPFRDRMQETQYF	TRBV5-1	-	TRBJ2-5	TRBD1
TGTGCCAGCAGCCCTCCGGGGTCGGTCGAGCAGTACTTC	CASSPPGSVEQYF	TRBV5-4	-	TRBJ2-7	-
TGTGCCAGCAGTTACCCTAGCGGGAGCGGGGAGCAGTACTTC	CASSYPSGSGEQYF	TRBV6-5	-	TRBJ2-7	TRBD2
TGTGCCAGCAGCGGGGGACAGGCATCCTCCTATAATTCACCCCTCCACTTT	CASSGGQASSYNSPLHF	TRBV9	once	TRBJ1-6	TRBD1
TGTGCCAGCAGCTTTTTCGGGGGAGTCGAGGCTTTCTTT	CASSFFGGVEAFF	TRBV5-4	once	TRBJ1-1	-
TGCGCCAGCAGCTTGGAGGTTACTAGGCTCCTTGATACGCAGTATTTT	CASSLEVTRLLDTQYF	TRBV5-1	once	TRBJ2-3	-
TGTGCCAGCAGTGACGGGACAGGGGGCTACGAGCAGTACTTC	CASSDGTGGYEQYF	TRBV6-5	-	TRBJ2-7	TRBD1
TGTGCCAGCAGCTTGATTTCGGGAGGGCTTCAAGAGACCCAGTACTTC	CASSLISGGLQETQYF	TRBV5-4	-	TRBJ2-5	TRBD2
TGTGCCAGCAGCTTTACAGGGAAAGAAAACACCGGGGAGCTGTTTTTT	CASSFTGKENTGELFF	TRBV11-2	-	TRBJ2-2	-
TGCGCCAGCAGCGCTAGCGGGGGAGGGTACGAGCAGTACTTC	CASSASGGGYEQYF	TRBV10-2	-	TRBJ2-7	TRBD2
TGCGCCAGCAGCCAAGAGGGCGGGAGTTGGACAGATACGCAGTATTTT	CASSQEGGSWTDTQYF	TRBV4-1	-	TRBJ2-3	TRBD2
TGTGCCAGCAGTTCACGAGGGAACACTGAAGCTTTCTTT	CASSSRGNTEAFF	TRBV28	-	TRBJ1-1	-
TGTGCCAGCAGTGTGAATATGCGGGAGAGGAGTCAGGTTACGCAGTATTTT	CASSVNMRERSQVTQYF	TRBV6-1	-	TRBJ2-3	TRBD2
TGTGCCAGCAGCCCCCGGGCGGGTTTCGGGACAGAATCCTACAATGAGCAGTTCTTC	CASSPRAGFGTESYNEQFF	TRBV7-9	-	TRBJ2-1	TRBD1
TGTGCCAGCAGCGGGGACAGTCGGAATGTAATCTATGGCTACACCTTC	CASSGDSRNVIYGYTF	TRBV28	-	TRBJ1-2	TRBD1
TGTGCCAGCAGCTTCTACAGGGGACCGAACTATGGCTACACCTTC	CASSFYRGPNYGYTF	TRBV7-9	-	TRBJ1-2	TRBD1
TGTGCCAGCAGCCATACCGGGACTACTCTTCCAGCGCAGTATTTT	CASSHTGTTLPAQYF	TRBV4-2	few	TRBJ2-3	TRBD2
TGTGCCAGCAGCTTGAGCGGGAAGGCAGATACGCAGTATTTT	CASSLSGKADTQYF	TRBV5-6	-	TRBJ2-3	TRBD2
TGTGCCATCAGTCGACAGACAGGGATGAACGAGCAGTACTTC	CAISRQTGMNEQYF	TRBV10-3	-	TRBJ2-7	TRBD1
TGTGCCAGCAGCTTAGTCTGGACTAGCGGGTCGAGGCCTACAGATACGCAGTATTTT	CASSLVWTSGSRPTDTQYF	TRBV11-3	-	TRBJ2-3	TRBD2
TGCAGCGCCGACAGGGAGCAAGAGACCCAGTACTTC	CSADREQETQYF	TRBV29-1	-	TRBJ2-5	TRBD1
TGCGCCAGCAGTGAGTACTCCCAGGCCCCAGATACGCAGTATTTT	CASSEYSQAPDTQYF	TRBV10-1	-	TRBJ2-3	-
TGTGCCAGCTCGCCTGCAGGGGGCACTGAAGCTTTCTTT	CASSPAGGTEAFF	TRBV18	-	TRBJ1-1	TRBD1
TGTGCCAGCAGTTGGGGACTAGCGGCCTACGAGCAGTACTTC	CASSWGLAAYEQYF	TRBV28	-	TRBJ2-7	TRBD2
TGTGCCAGCAGCTTGGAGGGTGGGCAGGGGTCGTACGAGCAGTACTTC	CASSLEGGQGSYEQYF	TRBV5-5	-	TRBJ2-7	-
TGTGCCAGCTCAGCAACCATTGAGTCAGGGGGGACCCAGTACTTC	CASSATIESGGTQYF	TRBV18	-	TRBJ2-5	TRBD1
TGTGCCAGCAACGCCGGGACACCCTACTATGGCTACACCTTC	CASNAGTPYYGYTF	TRBV14	-	TRBJ1-2	-
TGTGCCAGCAGCGTAGCTGAGGGTTACACTGAAGCTTTCTTT	CASSVAEGYTEAFF	TRBV9	-	TRBJ1-1	-
TGTGCCAGCAGCTTAGGCGGGAGTTCATACGAGCAGTACTTC	CASSLGGSSYEQYF	TRBV5-6	-	TRBJ2-7	TRBD2
TGTGCCAGCTCACCACGTTTGGGTTTTGACGAGCGGTATGGCTACACCTTC	CASSPRLGFDERYGYTF	TRBV18	-	TRBJ1-2	-
TGCGCCAGCAGCCACGTCCAAGAGACCCAGTACTTC	CASSHVQETQYF	TRBV4-1	-	TRBJ2-5	-
TGCGCCAGCAGCGTAGTGTGGGGGGACACCGGGGAGCTGTTTTTT	CASSVVWGDTGELFF	TRBV5-1	-	TRBJ2-2	-
TGTGCCAGCAGCTTAGGGACAGGGGTAAATTCACCCCTCCACTTT	CASSLGTGVNSPLHF	TRBV7-8	-	TRBJ1-6	TRBD1
TGTGCCAGTAGTATAGTTTTCCAGGAAGGCAATGAGCAGTTCTTC	CASSIVFQEGNEQFF	TRBV19	-	TRBJ2-1	-
TGTGCCAGCAGCTTGGTTCAGGGGTCCGGGGAGCTGTTTTTT	CASSLVQGSGELFF	TRBV11-1	-	TRBJ2-2	-
TGTGCCAGCAGTTACTATGGCCGACGGGAGGATGGCTACACCTTC	CASSYYGRREDGYTF	TRBV6-5	-	TRBJ1-2	-
TGCGCCAGCAGCCAAACTAAGGCCGGACTAGCGATAACAGATACGCAGTATTTT	CASSQTKAGLAITDTQYF	TRBV4-1	-	TRBJ2-3	TRBD2
TGCGCCAGCAGCCGAGGAAGGGGCAGCAATCAGCCCCAGCATTTT	CASSRGRGSNQPQHF	TRBV4-1	-	TRBJ1-5	-
TGTGCCAGCAGTGCGGTACAGGGCTCTGGCTACACCTTC	CASSAVQGSGYTF	TRBV6-1	-	TRBJ1-2	-
TGTGCCAGCAGCTGGACAGGGGGTGGCACTGAAGCTTTCTTT	CASSWTGGGTEAFF	TRBV5-4	-	TRBJ1-1	TRBD1
TGCAGCGTTGCAGGGCAGCAGAACACTGAAGCTTTCTTT	CSVAGQQNTEAFF	TRBV29-1	-	TRBJ1-1	-
TGTGCCAGCCGGCCCTTAGGTAACCGGGATGAAAAACTGTTTTTT	CASRPLGNRDEKLFF	TRBV6-1	once	TRBJ1-4	-
TGCGCCAGCAGCTTGGCCGGCGGAGGGAGGAGGACTAATGAAAAACTGTTTTTT	CASSLAGGGRRTNEKLFF	TRBV5-1	-	TRBJ1-4	-
TGTGCCAGCAGTTACTCGAGCACCCCTAACTATGGCTACACCTTC	CASSYSSTPNYGYTF	TRBV6-5	-	TRBJ1-2	-
TGTGCCAGCAGCGTAGAGGCAGGGCCCCTCGCCTATGGCTACACCTTC	CASSVEAGPLAYGYTF	TRBV9	-	TRBJ1-2	-
TGTGCCAGTAGTCAGGGGCCAGATCAGCCCCAGCATTTT	CASSQGPDQPQHF	TRBV19	-	TRBJ1-5	-
TGTGCTAGTGGTCTACTCCGGGACACCTATCAGCCCCAGCATTTT	CASGLLRDTYQPQHF	TRBV12-5	-	TRBJ1-5	-
TGCGCCAGCAGCCAAGACAGGGGATCGCGTGGCTACACCTTC	CASSQDRGSRGYTF	TRBV4-1	-	TRBJ1-2	-
TGCGCCAGCAGCCCTATCGGGAGAAGCTACGAGCAGTACTTC	CASSPIGRSYEQYF	TRBV4-1	-	TRBJ2-7	-
TGTGCCAGCTCACCAGCCGGGACAGGGAATAACTATGGCTACACCTTC	CASSPAGTGNNYGYTF	TRBV18	-	TRBJ1-2	TRBD1